The clone carrying this T cell receptor beta chain has a single count. The sample comes from a study of technical replicates of blood from a handful of donors. Only in-frame clones appear in the TCRdb table, and some are missing; sequencing was by immunoSEQ multiplex PCR. This sample has around 50,000 clones, with 92% found just once. From germline, CDR1 is SGHRS and CDR2 YFSETQ. The length of the CDR3 is 14 residues. Trimming removed 3 bases at V and 1 base at J, with 10 bases between. Sequenced sample: PBMCs. The V gene is TRBV5-1, the J gene TRBJ2-5, with a possible D match to TRBD1 (5 bases). This TCR derives from a human donor in good health. Some clones in this sample may be carry-over from other donors' samples. The DNA of the CDR3 is TGCGCCAGCAGCTCTACGACAGTCCAAGAGACCCAGTACTTC. Amino acids: CASSSTTVQETQYF.